This T cell receptor (beta chain) originates from a study of OX40 agonist ivuxolimab in advanced cancers. Assay: immunoSEQ multiplex PCR; the TCRdb copy retains only in-frame clones and omits some. The table has tens of thousands of clones, nearly 90% seen once. Trimming took 4 bases from V and 0 from J, leaving 13 bases between them. CDR3 length: 16 residues. Looked up from germline, CDR1 is MDHEN and CDR2 is SYDVKM. In this sample, this clone turned up a few times. What it recognizes is unknown. Autoimmune disease history or systemic immunosuppression barred patients. Notes on the study in general: Dose levels from 0.1 to 3.0 mg/kg saw CD4+ and CD8+ blood T cells expand clonally by week 6.

This TCR was recovered from an adult with an advanced solid tumor such as melanoma, head and neck, liver or kidney cancer. The chain uses TRBV28 and TRBJ1-5, with TRBD1 as a possible D gene (5 bases). Sequenced material: CD4+ or CD8+ T cells sorted from blood, taken in a trial of the OX40 agonist ivuxolimab. CDR3 residues: CASSSGGTFSNQPQHF. The DNA of the CDR3 is TGTGCCAGCAGTTCTGGGGGGACTTTTAGCAATCAGCCCCAGCATTTT.